The sequence of this T cell receptor (beta chain) was determined in a study of early T cells in non-severe SARS-CoV-2 infection (dated by TCRdb to about 2021). With regard to the full study: Because TCR sequencing was done on bulk RNA from unsorted whole blood, the alpha and beta chains could not be paired.

Set within a cohort of healthcare workers in London, UK, this nested case-control study involved weekly PCR testing of nasopharyngeal swabs along with blood sampling. Healthcare workers were recruited during the week of the UK lockdown, between 23 and 31 March 2020, and followed weekly for up to roughly 15 weeks. General findings and caveats noted by the study authors: VDJdb matching was skewed toward anti-spike CD8 responses, so virus-specific expansions were likely underestimated and private and CD4 specificities were missed.

Library construction relied on 5' RACE. The run used a NextSeq 500. Unique molecular identifiers were attached to individual cDNA molecules in the TCR library protocol so that sequencing error and PCR bias could be corrected. Sequencing covered both TCR alpha and beta chains, and within each sample the abundances of alpha and beta sequences were tightly co-correlated. Processing in the source paper ran as follows. Decombinator V4 was used to annotate TCR sequences for V gene, J gene and CDR3. TCRs were defined as expanded if a significant change between any two time points was detected under a Poisson model with p below 0.0001. TCR abundances were normalised to the total number of TCRs sequenced in each sample and reported as counts per million. TRAV1-2 paired with TRAJ12, TRAJ20 or TRAJ33 defined MAIT TCRs, while TRAV10 paired with TRAJ18 defined iNKT TCRs. VDJdb, accessed 1 November 2021, was searched for CMV, EBV and SARS-CoV-2 annotated TCRs, excluding TCRs annotated for multiple antigens. Starting from the raw public reads, TCRdb applied fastp trimming at Q25, assembled clones with MiXCR and retained in-frame beta chains. Records with the same CDR3 protein are collapsed into one entry carrying the most frequent genes and DNA. These V and J calls rely on TCRdb rather than the paper's analysis. Within this sample are 40,000 to 60,000 distinct CDR3 sequences, with approximately 9.8% of them counted one time only. The ten top clones hold about 8.6% of the sample.

V is reduced by 0 bases and J by 4 bases, leaving a spacing of 22 bases between them. The germline V gene sets CDR1 to SGHRS and CDR2 to YFSETQ. Including the terminal cysteine and phenylalanine, the CDR3 comprises 18 residues. Kept here is only the CDR3 DNA, which spans 54 bases and is read in frame from base 1. Many counts were recorded for this clonotype. This receptor's antigen is unknown. Base qualities are not at hand, and no much larger clone is one base apart. Sequenced: whole blood. This TCR derives from an adult who was a healthcare worker with PCR-confirmed SARS-CoV-2 infection or an uninfected control (not recorded which). The chain is made from TRBV5-1 and TRBJ1-1; the D gene assignment is ambiguous. The encoded CDR3 is CASSLVRLRKGVSTEAFF. In nucleotides, the sequence is TGCGCCAGCAGCTTGGTACGCCTTAGAAAGGGAGTATCCACTGAAGCTTTCTTT.